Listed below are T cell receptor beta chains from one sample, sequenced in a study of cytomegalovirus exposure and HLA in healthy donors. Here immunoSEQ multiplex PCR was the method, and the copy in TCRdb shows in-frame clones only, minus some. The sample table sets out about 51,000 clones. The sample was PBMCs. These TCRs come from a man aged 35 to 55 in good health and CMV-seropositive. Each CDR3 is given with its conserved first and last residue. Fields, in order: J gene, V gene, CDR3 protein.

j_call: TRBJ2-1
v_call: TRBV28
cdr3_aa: CASSFVGRANNEQFF

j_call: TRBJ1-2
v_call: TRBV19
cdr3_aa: CASMGTGTDYGYTF

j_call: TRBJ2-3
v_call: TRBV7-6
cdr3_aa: CASSPQVAGVDTQYF

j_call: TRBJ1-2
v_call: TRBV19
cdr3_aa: CASIGGYTF

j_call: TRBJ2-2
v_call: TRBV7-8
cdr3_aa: CASSLVVGGTGELFF

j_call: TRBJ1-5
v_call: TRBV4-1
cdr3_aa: CASSQDRGQRNQPQHF

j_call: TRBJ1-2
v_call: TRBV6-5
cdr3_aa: CASGRAGGHGYTF

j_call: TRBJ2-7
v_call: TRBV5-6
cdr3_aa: CASSLVYEQYF

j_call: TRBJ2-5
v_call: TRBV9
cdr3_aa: CASSVLAGEGETQYF

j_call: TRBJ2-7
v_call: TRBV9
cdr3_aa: CASSPRILATAPYEQYF

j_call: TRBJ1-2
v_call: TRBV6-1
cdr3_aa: CASSEVFEDNYGYTF

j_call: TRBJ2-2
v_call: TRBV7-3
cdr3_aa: CASSLGLAGDGELFF

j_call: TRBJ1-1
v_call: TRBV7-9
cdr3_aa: CASSFPPVRPEAFF